Following are 27 T cell receptor beta chains from one sample sequenced in a study of T cells in women clearing cervical HPV infection. Assay used: immunoSEQ multiplex PCR; TCRdb lists only in-frame clones, some missing. This sample's table has under 35,000 clones. Sequenced sample: blood buffy coat. The receptor source for this set is a woman between 18 and 75 years old with a cervical HPV16 infection that either progressed to CIN3+ or cleared (not recorded which).

CDR3 residues: CASGQGYEQYF. Incomplete CDR3 DNA: TGTGCCAGCGGACAGGGGTACGAG. The chain carries TRBV6-2 or TRBV6-3 and TRBJ2-7; TRBD1 agrees at 9 bases. From the germline J gene comes the end of the CDR3, since the read stops 3 residues before it. Trimming at V came to 8 bases and at J to 4 bases, leaving 0 bases not matched to a gene. Germline V gene data show CDR1 as MNHEY and CDR2 as SVGEGT. The CDR3 runs 11 residues.

Details on this clone: The CDR3 extends 3 residues past the end of the read, so its final part is completed from the germline J gene. The chain combines TRBV2 with TRBJ1-3; TRBD1 agrees at 8 bases. CDR3 length: 16 amino acids. The trim removed 4 bases at V and 3 bases at J, leaving 8 bases unmatched. Germline lookup yields CDR1 SNHLY and CDR2 FYNNEI. CDR3 DNA, as far as it was read: TGTGCCAGCAGTGTCCTCAGGGGGCAAGGTGGAAACACC. Its translation: CASSVLRGQGGNT. The whole CDR3 sequence is CASSVLRGQGGNTIYF.

With respect to this clone: The observed sequence ends 3 residues before the CDR3 terminus, with the missing tail filled in from the germline J gene. The chain recombines TRBV28 with TRBJ2-7; 7 bases fit TRBD1. Germline-derived CDR1 and CDR2 are MDHEN and SYDVKM. This CDR3 is built from 14 residues. Unmatched junction bases numbered 10, after V lost 6 bases and J lost 5 bases. The CDR3 sequence: CASRRQGDGHEQYF. The DNA read from the CDR3 is TGTGCCAGCAGGCGACAGGGCGACGGCCACGAG.

Notes on this clone: The observed sequence ends 3 residues before the CDR3 terminus, with the missing tail filled in from the germline J gene. V usage is TRBV6-2 or TRBV6-3 and J usage is TRBJ2-1; TRBD2 matches at 8 bases. V trimming: 5 bases; J trimming: 7 bases; junction bases outside the gene matches: 7. The length of the CDR3 is 14 residues. CDR1 is MNHEY, CDR2 SVGEGT, per germline. The CDR3 loop is CASSKTGGGNEQFF. The CDR3 bases that were read are TGTGCCAGCAGTAAGACCGGGGGGGGGAATGAG.

Remarks on this clone: The read ends 3 residues shy of where the CDR3 ends; the end is completed using the germline J gene. The chain couples TRBV30 to TRBJ1-3; 7 positions agree with TRBD1. J was trimmed by 2 bases and V by 5 bases; bases with no gene match: 6. Germline V gene data show CDR1 as GTSNPN and CDR2 as SVGIG (reference sequence). This CDR3 comprises 14 residues. This CDR3 is CAWVKGATGNTIYF. The part of the CDR3 DNA that was read is TGTGCCTGGGTAAAGGGGGCAACTGGAAACACC.

The chain's CDR3 is CASSFRRGDRGFEGYTF. CDR3 bases read: TGCGCCAGCAGCTTCCGACGCGGAGACAGGGGGTTTGAGGGC. This chain links TRBV5-1 with TRBJ1-2; 9 nucleotides agree with TRBD1. The read ends 3 residues before the CDR3 terminus; that terminus is restored from the germline J gene. This CDR3 contains 17 residues. In germline, CDR1 is SGHRS, CDR2 YFSETQ.

In the case of this clone: Read coverage stops 3 residues before the CDR3 terminus; the germline J gene supplies the remainder. V usage is TRBV7-6 and J usage is TRBJ1-1; a possible D gene is TRBD1 (5 bases). Germline-derived CDR1 and CDR2 are SGHVS and FNYEAQ. The CDR3 has 15 amino acids. The CDR3: CASSLEAGPYGEAFF. The CDR3 bases that were read are TGTGCCAGCAGCTTAGAAGCGGGGCCTTACGGAGAA.

Worth noting for this clone: The read halts 3 residues ahead of the CDR3 end, with the missing end drawn from the germline J gene. V usage is TRBV7-3 and J usage is TRBJ1-6, with D possibly being TRBD1 (5 bases). With 0 bases removed from V and 7 bases from J, the gap between germline ends came to 10 bases. CDR3 length: 15 residues. Germline V CDR1 and CDR2: SGHTA, FQGTGA. This chain's CDR3 is CASSLTFGGNSPLHF. Incomplete CDR3 DNA: TGTGCCAGCAGCTTAACGTTTGGGGGGAATTCACCC.

The CDR3 region is CSAEAGASANTEAFF. The DNA read from the CDR3 is TGCAGTGCTGAGGCAGGGGCGTCGGCGAACACTGAA. V is TRBV20-1 and J is TRBJ1-1, with D possibly TRBD1 on 6 matching bases. The DNA ends 3 residues before the CDR3 does, and the rest of the CDR3 is filled in from the germline J gene. The CDR3 runs to 15 residues. V was cut by 5 bases and J by 1 base, with 17 bases left in between. Germline V CDR1 and CDR2: DFQATT, SNEGSKA (reference sequence).

As for this clone: The sequence runs out 3 residues before the end of the CDR3; the remainder is reconstructed from the germline J gene. The V and J genes are TRBV7-2 and TRBJ1-2; D call uncertain. Germline CDR1 reads SGHTA; CDR2 reads FQGNSA. The CDR3 is 14 residues long. This chain's CDR3 is CASSLVGLAGDYTF. CDR3 bases read: TGTGCCAGCAGCTTAGTTGGTCTAGCTGGTGAC.

On this clone: The sequence runs out 3 residues before the end of the CDR3; the remainder is reconstructed from the germline J gene. The chain combines TRBV29-1 with TRBJ2-3, with 9 bases aligning to TRBD1. The CDR3 totals 13 residues. In germline, CDR1 is SQVTM, CDR2 ANQGSEA. The CDR3 sequence: CSVRGDRVETQYF. The covered CDR3 bases are TGCAGCGTTCGGGGGGACAGGGTCGAGACG.

As concerns this clone: The read stops 3 residues short of the end of the CDR3; the missing end is completed from the germline J gene. V and J are TRBV20-1 and TRBJ2-1, with 9 bases fitting TRBD2. The CDR3 consists of 15 residues. Germline CDR1 DFQATT, CDR2 SNEGSKA (reference sequence). After removal of 3 bases from V and 2 bases from J, the junction contained 5 bases not matched to a gene. CDR3 sequence: CSASGLAGTYNEQFF. CDR3 DNA (partial): TGCAGTGCTAGTGGTCTAGCGGGGACCTACAATGAG.

As regards this clone: The read is 3 residues too short to cover the CDR3 end, so that end is filled in from the germline J gene. This chain uses TRBV20-1 with TRBJ2-7; 13 nucleotides align to TRBD2. J lost 1 base, V lost 0 bases, and 9 bases had no gene match. Germline CDR1 DFQATT, CDR2 SNEGSKA (reference sequence). This CDR3 is built from 18 residues. CDR3 bases read: TGCAGTGCTAGAGATTTGACTAGCGGGAGGTCTGATTCCTACGAG. It is translated as CSARDLTSGRSDSYE. The whole CDR3 protein is CSARDLTSGRSDSYEQYF.

Notes on this clone: Read data end 3 residues before the CDR3 end; the end is taken from the germline J gene. The chain links TRBV5-6 to TRBJ1-5; the match to TRBD1 covers 7 bases. The trim removed 2 bases at V and 1 base at J, leaving 3 bases unmatched. CDR1 is SGHDT and CDR2 is YYEEEE in the germline V gene. The CDR3 is made up of 15 amino acids. CDR3 loop: CASSLQGYSNQPQHF. The part of the CDR3 DNA that was read is TGTGCCAGCAGCTTACAGGGGTACAGCAATCAGCCC.

For this clone: The CDR3 end falls 3 residues outside the read, so it is completed with the germline J gene. This chain connects TRBV7-2 to TRBJ2-5, with 8 bases fitting TRBD2. The CDR3 runs 15 residues. The V gene end was trimmed by 0 bases and the J gene end by 2 bases; junction bases not matched to a gene: 2. Germline loops: CDR1 SGHTA, CDR2 FQGNSA. The covered CDR3 bases are TGTGCCAGCAGCTTAGCCGGCGGGGGGCAAGAGACC. This translates into CASSLAGGGQET. The whole CDR3 protein is CASSLAGGGQETQYF.

Notes on this clone: The read comes to an end 3 residues before the CDR3 does, leaving the germline J gene to fill in the end. The chain has TRBV30 and TRBJ2-3; D ambiguous. Germline CDR1 and CDR2: GTSNPN and SVGIG (reference sequence). The CDR3 totals 14 residues. The CDR3 loop is CAWRDKVRSVTQYF. CDR3 DNA, as far as it was read: TGTGCCTGGAGGGATAAGGTACGGAGCGTGACG.

As regards this clone: Sequencing ends 3 residues short of the CDR3 end; the germline J gene provides the rest. The chain recombines TRBV19 with TRBJ1-5, with D maybe TRBD1 (5 bases). The germline V gene has CDR1 LNHDA and CDR2 SQIVND (reference sequence). V lost 1 base and J lost 6, with 7 bases in between. This CDR3 has 13 residues. The CDR3 DNA, read in part, is TGTGCCAGTAGTATAGTGGGGGGTCAGCCC. The encoded protein is CASSIVGGQP. The entire CDR3 protein is CASSIVGGQPQHF.

Comments on this clone: Sequence at one end of the junction differs from germline and may be a read error. Coverage ceases 3 residues before the CDR3 finishes, and the germline J gene fills in the end. The chain links TRBV4-2 to TRBJ2-4; 7 positions agree with TRBD1. The CDR3 covers 15 residues. The germline gives CDR1 LGHNA, CDR2 YNFKEQ. CDR3 bases read: TGCGCCAGCAGCCAAGATTGGGACAGAGGAGGACAT. Translation gives CASSQDWDRGGH. The entire CDR3 protein reads CASSQDWDRGGHQYF.

Regarding this clone: The read finishes 3 residues shy of the CDR3 end, and the germline J gene is used to complete it. V and J are TRBV2 and TRBJ1-1; 7 positions match TRBD1. Germline CDR1 is SNHLY and CDR2 is FYNNEI. The CDR3 length is 14 residues. CDR3 residues: CASRLPTGPGEAFF. Incomplete CDR3 DNA: TGTGCCAGCAGACTCCCGACAGGGCCGGGCGAA.

As to this clone: The read halts 3 residues ahead of the CDR3 end, with the missing end drawn from the germline J gene. The chain links TRBV2 to TRBJ1-6; possible D gene TRBD1, 5 bases. The CDR3 is 16 residues long. From germline, CDR1 is SNHLY and CDR2 FYNNEI. The germline V and J ends were trimmed by 2 bases and 5 bases, with 13 bases remaining between them. The CDR3: CASSEYRRTNNSPLHF. The sequenced part of the CDR3 DNA is TGTGCCAGCAGTGAATACAGGCGGACGAATAATTCACCC.

A word on this clone: The read ends 3 residues shy of where the CDR3 ends; the end is completed using the germline J gene. This chain uses TRBV5-1 with TRBJ1-1, with D perhaps TRBD1 (5 bases). The ends were cut back, 2 bases at V and 6 bases at J, with 23 bases in the middle. This CDR3 is 17 amino acids long. CDR1 and CDR2 from the germline V gene are SGHRS and YFSETQ. Incomplete CDR3 DNA: TGCGCCAGCAGCTTTTTTGGTCAGGGATTGGTGACGTCTGAA. It translates to CASSFFGQGLVTSE. The whole CDR3 reads CASSFFGQGLVTSEAFF.

On this clone: The read ends 3 residues shy of where the CDR3 ends; the end is completed using the germline J gene. The chain recombines TRBV19 with TRBJ2-3; TRBD1 might be the D (5 bases). Germline V gene lookup returns CDR1 LNHDA and CDR2 SQIVND (reference sequence). This CDR3 spans 11 amino acids. CDR3 sequence reads: CASSGARAQYF. CDR3 DNA, as far as it was read: TGTGCCAGTAGTGGGGCAAGGGCG.

About this clone: Coverage ceases 3 residues before the CDR3 finishes, and the germline J gene fills in the end. The rearrangement uses TRBV7-3 and TRBJ2-1, with 8 positions matching TRBD2. Germline V gives CDR1 SGHTA, CDR2 FQGTGA. This CDR3 has 18 amino acids. The J segment lost 1 base and the V segment lost 5 bases, leaving 13 bases of the junction unmatched. This CDR3 is CASSAGDPAGASYNEQFF. CDR3 DNA (partial): TGTGCCAGCAGCGCCGGGGACCCAGCGGGAGCGTCCTACAATGAG.

Details on this clone: The CDR3 end falls 3 residues outside the read, so it is completed with the germline J gene. The chain has TRBV28 and TRBJ2-7, with 7 nucleotides matching TRBD1. Germline CDR1 MDHEN, CDR2 SYDVKM. Trimming removed 5 bases from V and 2 bases from J; junction bases left unmatched: 9. CDR3 size: 15 residues. CDR3 DNA (partial): TGTGCCAGCAGTCCAAATTGGGACAGTCCCTACGAG. Its translation is CASSPNWDSPYE. The CDR3 as a whole reads CASSPNWDSPYEQYF.

As for this clone: The CDR3 is cut off 3 residues early in the read; its end comes from the germline J gene. The V gene is TRBV5-1, the J gene TRBJ1-1; D gene unclear. CDR1 is SGHRS and CDR2 is YFSETQ in the germline V gene. The CDR3 spans 13 residues. Between the trimmed V and J ends, which lost 2 bases and 1 base, there was a span of 6 bases. The DNA read from the CDR3 is TGCGCCAGCAGCTTACCAGGGAACACTGAA. It specifies CASSLPGNTE. The entire CDR3 reads CASSLPGNTEAFF.

A note on this clone: The missing CDR3 end, 3 residues past where the read stops, is filled in from the germline J gene. The chain links TRBV11-2 to TRBJ2-7; 9 nucleotides agree with TRBD2. CDR3 length: 15 residues. Trimming at V came to 3 bases and at J to 2 bases, leaving 5 bases not matched to a gene. CDR1 is SGHAT, CDR2 FQNNGV, per germline. The sequenced part of the CDR3 DNA is TGTGCCAGCAGCTTTTCTAGCGGGGAGCCCTACGAG. This gives the protein CASSFSSGEPYE. The whole CDR3 region reads CASSFSSGEPYEQYF.

In regard to this clone: The CDR3 end lies 3 residues beyond the end of the read and is filled in from the germline J gene. The chain recombines TRBV5-1 with TRBJ2-7; no reliable D call. The CDR3 runs 14 residues. V was trimmed by 0 bases and J by 1 base, leaving 8 bases between them. Germline loops: CDR1 SGHRS, CDR2 YFSETQ. The CDR3 protein is CASSLGSGSYEQYF. Incomplete CDR3 DNA: TGCGCCAGCAGCTTGGGATCCGGTTCCTACGAG.